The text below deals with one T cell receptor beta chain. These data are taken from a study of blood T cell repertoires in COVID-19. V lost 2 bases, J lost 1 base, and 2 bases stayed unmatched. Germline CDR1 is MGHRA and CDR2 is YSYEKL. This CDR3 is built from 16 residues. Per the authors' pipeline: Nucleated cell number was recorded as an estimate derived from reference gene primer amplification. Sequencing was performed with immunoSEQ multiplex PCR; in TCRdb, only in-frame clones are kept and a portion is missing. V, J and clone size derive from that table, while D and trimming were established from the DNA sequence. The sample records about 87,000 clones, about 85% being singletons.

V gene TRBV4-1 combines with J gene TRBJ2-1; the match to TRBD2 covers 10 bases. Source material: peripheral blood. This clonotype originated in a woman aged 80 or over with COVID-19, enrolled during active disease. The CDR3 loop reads CASSQTSGASYNEQFF. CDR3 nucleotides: TGCGCCAGCAGCCAAACTAGCGGGGCATCCTACAATGAGCAGTTCTTC.